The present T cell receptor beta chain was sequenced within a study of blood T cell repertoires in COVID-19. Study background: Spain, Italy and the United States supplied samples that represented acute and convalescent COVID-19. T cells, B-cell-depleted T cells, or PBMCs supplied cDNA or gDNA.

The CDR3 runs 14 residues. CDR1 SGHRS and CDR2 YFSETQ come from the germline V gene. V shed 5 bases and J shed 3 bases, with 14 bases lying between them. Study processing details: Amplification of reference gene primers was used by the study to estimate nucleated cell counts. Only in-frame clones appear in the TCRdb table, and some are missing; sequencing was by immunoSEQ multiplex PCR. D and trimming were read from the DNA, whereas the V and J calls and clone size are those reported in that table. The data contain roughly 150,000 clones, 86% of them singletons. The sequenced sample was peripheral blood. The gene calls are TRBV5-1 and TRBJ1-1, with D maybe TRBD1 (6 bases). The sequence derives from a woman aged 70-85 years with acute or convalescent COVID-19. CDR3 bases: TGCGCCAGCAGTTTTGGACAGAGGGACACTGAAGCTTTCTTT. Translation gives CASSFGQRDTEAFF.